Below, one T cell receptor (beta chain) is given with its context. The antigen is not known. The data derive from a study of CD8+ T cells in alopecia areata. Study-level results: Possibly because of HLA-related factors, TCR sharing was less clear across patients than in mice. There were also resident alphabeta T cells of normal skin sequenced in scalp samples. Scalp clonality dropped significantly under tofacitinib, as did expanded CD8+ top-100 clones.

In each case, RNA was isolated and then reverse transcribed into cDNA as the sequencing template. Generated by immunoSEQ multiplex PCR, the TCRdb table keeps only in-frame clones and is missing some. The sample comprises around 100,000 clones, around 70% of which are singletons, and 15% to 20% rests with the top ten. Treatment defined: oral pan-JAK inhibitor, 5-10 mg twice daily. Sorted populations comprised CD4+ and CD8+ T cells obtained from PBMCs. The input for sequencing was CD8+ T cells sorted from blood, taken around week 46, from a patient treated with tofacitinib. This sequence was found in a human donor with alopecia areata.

The CDR3 is CASSPFRPSNQPQHF. DNA for the CDR3: TGTGCCAGTAGTCCCTTTCGGCCTAGCAATCAGCCCCAGCATTTT. The chain carries TRBV19 and TRBJ1-5; D is unclear. The CDR3 totals 15 residues. V dropped 5 bases and J dropped 0 bases, with 11 bases sitting between them. CDR1 and CDR2 (germline): LNHDA, SQIVND (reference sequence). Variable domain in full (rest from reference TRBV19 and TRBJ1-5): DGGITQSPKYLFRKEGQNVTLSCEQNLNHDAMYWYRQDPGQGLRLIYYSQIVNDFQKGDIAEGYSVSREKKESFPLTVTSAQKNPTAFYLCASSPFRPSNQPQHFGDGTRLSIL.